The 28 T cell receptor beta chains listed next were all sequenced from one sample in a study of shared clonotypes between healthy human individuals. Only in-frame clones appear in the TCRdb table, and some are missing; sequencing was by immunoSEQ multiplex PCR. This sample has approximately 2.5 million clones; approximately 93% occur once, and the top ten carry around 0.37%. The material sequenced was naive CD4+ T cells from PBMCs. Subset specified: CD45RA+ positively selected. The receptors were sampled from a man aged 18 to 29 in good health. Some clones in this sample may be carry-over from other donors' samples.

V usage is TRBV7-2 and J usage is TRBJ2-7; 7 bases agree with TRBD2. The CDR3 has 17 residues. J gave up 7 bases and V 5 bases, and 20 bases lay outside the gene matches. Looked up from germline, CDR1 is SGHTA and CDR2 is FQGNSA. The CDR3 region is CASSPRNSGPARGEQYF. The CDR3 nucleotides read TGTGCCAGCAGCCCCCGAAATAGCGGGCCGGCCCGGGGTGAGCAGTACTTC.

The rearrangement links TRBV9 to TRBJ2-3; D is possibly TRBD1 (6 bases). The CDR3 is 14 amino acids. V lost 4 bases and J lost 2, with 11 bases in between. Germline V gene sequence: CDR1 SGDLS, CDR2 YYNGEE. CDR3 loop: CASSPGQITDTQYF. The CDR3 nucleotides read TGTGCCAGCAGCCCTGGACAGATCACAGATACGCAGTATTTT.

The chain is built from TRBV28 and TRBJ2-7; TRBD1 might be the D (6 bases). The germline V and J ends were trimmed by 8 bases and 0 bases, with 14 bases remaining between them. CDR3 length: 14 amino acids. The germline CDR1 and CDR2 sequences are MDHEN and SYDVKM. Here the CDR3 DNA reads TGTGCCAGCCTTCGGACAGCGCCCTCCTACGAGCAGTACTTC. It translates to CASLRTAPSYEQYF.

V usage is TRBV7-2 and J usage is TRBJ2-7; D may match TRBD1 or TRBD2 (5 bases each). This CDR3 spans 16 amino acids. The germline V and J ends were trimmed by 5 bases and 5 bases, with 22 bases remaining between them. Germline assignment: CDR1 SGHTA and CDR2 FQGNSA. CDR3 coding DNA: TGTGCCAGCAGCCCACCCCCACTGGGACCGTGGAACGAGCAGTACTTC. Protein product: CASSPPPLGPWNEQYF.

This chain links TRBV7-2 with TRBJ2-7, with 12 bases fitting TRBD1. Germline assignment: CDR1 SGHTA and CDR2 FQGNSA. This CDR3 has 14 amino acids. J lost 6 bases, V lost 2 bases, and 2 bases had no gene match. This chain's CDR3 is CASSLRDRGLEQYF. The CDR3 DNA sequence: TGTGCCAGCAGCTTAAGGGACAGGGGGCTCGAGCAGTACTTC.

This clone was seen more than once but under ten times. The sample has other DNA sequences that encode this CDR3 too. CDR3 protein: CAWSVRQNYGYTF. CDR3 DNA: TGTGCCTGGAGTGTACGACAAAACTATGGCTACACCTTC. The V call is TRBV30, the J call TRBJ1-2; D gene uncertain. CDR1 is GTSNPN, CDR2 SVGIG, per germline (reference sequence). There are 13 residues in the CDR3. Trimming cost V 0 bases and J 2 bases, with 7 bases left between them. The complete variable domain, with remaining parts taken from reference TRBV30 and TRBJ1-2, reads SQTIHQWPATLVQPVGSPLSLECTVEGTSNPNLYWYRQAAGRGLQLLFYSVGIGQISSEVPQNLSASRPQDRQFILSSKKLLLSDSGFYLCAWSVRQNYGYTFGSGTRLTVV.

This chain joins TRBV5-1 and TRBJ1-1; TRBD1 aligns across 10 bases. The V segment lost 0 bases and the J segment 12 bases; nucleotides outside the gene matches: 5. This CDR3 spans 13 amino acids. Germline V gene data show CDR1 as SGHRS and CDR2 as YFSETQ. The CDR3 region is CASSLGTGGISFF. The CDR3 DNA is TGCGCCAGCAGCTTGGGGACAGGGGGGATATCTTTCTTT.

This clone was seen only once. The chain has TRBV27 and TRBJ2-3; 13 nucleotides align to TRBD2. The CDR3 runs 17 residues. V shed 4 bases, J shed 0 bases, and the junction held 4 bases outside the gene matches. Per germline, CDR1 MNHEY and CDR2 SMNVEV (reference sequence). Here the CDR3 reads CASSSRTSGRSTDTQYF. The CDR3 bases are TGTGCCAGCAGTTCCAGGACTAGCGGGAGAAGCACAGATACGCAGTATTTT.

The V and J genes are TRBV7-2 and TRBJ1-5, with D maybe TRBD1 (6 bases). Germline V gene data show CDR1 as SGHTA and CDR2 as FQGNSA. The CDR3 length is 16 residues. Trimming removed 5 bases from V and 2 bases from J, with 16 bases in between. CDR3 loop: CASSLTGMAGNQPQHF. The CDR3 coding sequence is TGTGCCAGCAGCCTCACAGGGATGGCGGGCAATCAGCCCCAGCATTTT.

The chain carries TRBV14 and TRBJ2-7, with 7 bases matching TRBD1. The CDR3 has 17 residues. The germline CDR1 and CDR2 sequences are SGHDN and FVKESK. V was clipped by 4 bases and J by 0 bases; unmatched bases: 12. The CDR3 protein is CASSRKPTGPSSYEQYF. As DNA, the CDR3 is TGTGCCAGCAGCCGCAAACCGACAGGGCCGAGCTCCTACGAGCAGTACTTC.

The chain has TRBV11-2 and TRBJ2-7, with 8 bases lining up with TRBD2. CDR3 length: 14 residues. V lost 5 bases to trimming and J lost 3 bases; unmatched junction nucleotides: 6. Germline V gene lookup returns CDR1 SGHAT and CDR2 FQNNGV. CDR3 sequence (DNA): TGTGCCAGCAGCCCTCTAGCGGGCTACTACGAGCAGTACTTC. Protein product: CASSPLAGYYEQYF.

This sequence joins TRBV28 and TRBJ1-4; D is undetermined. The CDR3 contains 13 residues. V was cut by 5 bases and J by 7 bases, with 11 bases left in between. Germline lookup yields CDR1 MDHEN and CDR2 SYDVKM. CDR3 in amino acids: CASSPGKPEKLFF. The CDR3 DNA follows: TGTGCCAGCAGTCCCGGGAAGCCTGAAAAACTGTTTTTT. Drawing the rest from reference TRBV28 and TRBJ1-4, the complete variable domain is DVKVTQSSRYLVKRTGEKVFLECVQDMDHENMFWYRQDPGLGLRLIYFSYDVKMKEKGDIPEGYSVSREKKERFSLILESASTNQTSMYLCASSPGKPEKLFFGSGTQLSVL.

The rearrangement joins TRBV30 to TRBJ1-2; TRBD1 is a possible D gene (5 bases). Trimming left V 3 bases short and J 8 bases short, with 19 bases between. Germline CDR1 and CDR2: GTSNPN and SVGIG (reference sequence). This CDR3 contains 14 residues. The CDR3 reads CAWSYGQGTEGYTF. The DNA for the CDR3 is TGTGCCTGGAGCTACGGGCAGGGAACGGAGGGCTACACCTTC.

This chain uses TRBV7-2 with TRBJ1-1; 7 bases are a match to TRBD1. This CDR3 region has 13 residues. Trimming cost V 4 bases and J 7 bases; bases outside gene matches: 6. The germline gives CDR1 SGHTA, CDR2 FQGNSA. This CDR3 reads CASSSNRGLEAFF. CDR3 in DNA: TGTGCCAGCAGCTCCAACAGGGGACTTGAAGCTTTCTTT.

The V call is TRBV4-2, the J call TRBJ2-2, with no clear D. The CDR3 covers 15 residues. The ends were cut back, 1 base at V and 4 bases at J, with 10 bases in the middle. CDR1 and CDR2 from the germline V gene are LGHNA and YNFKEQ. The CDR3 DNA follows: TGTGCCAGCAGCCAAGTTAGGCCCCCCACCGGGGAGCTGTTTTTT. Translating it yields CASSQVRPPTGELFF.

The V call is TRBV18, the J call TRBJ1-2; D is possibly TRBD1 (5 bases). V dropped 3 bases and J dropped 6 bases, with 11 bases sitting between them. Germline V gene data show CDR1 as KGHSH and CDR2 as LQKENI. The CDR3 covers 13 residues. CDR3 DNA: TGTGCCAGCTCACCGGTTCAAGGGGATGGCTACACCTTC. Translation gives CASSPVQGDGYTF.

The rearrangement joins TRBV5-6 to TRBJ2-7, with 9 bases aligning to TRBD2. CDR1 and CDR2 from the germline V gene are SGHDT and YYEEEE. The CDR3 sequence is 16 residues long. With V trimmed by 3 bases and J by 1 base, 8 bases remained unmatched. CDR3 residues: CASSSRGSGGSYEQYF. The CDR3 region has the DNA TGTGCCAGCAGCTCCCGGGGTAGCGGGGGTTCCTACGAGCAGTACTTC.

The chain carries TRBV7-9 and TRBJ2-1; 8 bases are a match to TRBD2. This CDR3 has 10 amino acids. Germline V gene data show CDR1 as SEHNR and CDR2 as FQNEAQ (reference sequence). J was trimmed by 8 bases and V by 11 bases; bases with no gene match: 2. CDR3 nucleotide sequence: TGTGCCGCGGGGGGCTATGAGCAGTTCTTC. Protein sequence: CAAGGYEQFF.

This clone was detected only a few times. This chain links TRBV20-1 with TRBJ1-1; D uncertain. Germline V gives CDR1 DFQATT, CDR2 SNEGSKA (reference sequence). The CDR3 runs to 10 residues. Trimming cost V 7 bases and J 5 bases, with 8 bases left between them. CDR3 region: CSVAGTEAFF. As DNA, the CDR3 is TGCAGTGTGGCGGGTACTGAAGCTTTCTTT.

V is TRBV11-2 and J is TRBJ2-1, with D possibly TRBD2 on 5 matching bases. The V gene's germline CDR1 is SGHAT and CDR2 FQNNGV. The CDR3 contains 12 residues. Trimming pared 3 bases from V and 9 bases from J, leaving 9 bases between. The CDR3, as DNA: TGTGCCAGCAGCTTGAAGGGAGTTGAGCAGTTCTTC. Its protein product is CASSLKGVEQFF.

This clone has just one count. V is TRBV7-2 and J is TRBJ2-2; a weak D match, TRBD2 (5 bases). The ends were cut back, 0 bases at V and 8 bases at J, with 10 bases in the middle. The germline CDR1 and CDR2 sequences are SGHTA and FQGNSA. The CDR3 length is 14 residues. The CDR3 reads CASSLASVAGELFF. CDR3 coding DNA: TGTGCCAGCAGCTTAGCTAGCGTCGCGGGGGAGCTGTTTTTT.

The chain employs TRBV7-2 and TRBJ1-1; perhaps TRBD1 as D (5 bases). This CDR3 is 16 amino acids long. V dropped 5 bases and J dropped 0 bases, with 16 bases sitting between them. Germline lookup yields CDR1 SGHTA and CDR2 FQGNSA. In nucleotides, the CDR3 is TGTGCCAGCAGCCCACAGCCAGGGAGAATGAACACTGAAGCTTTCTTT. It specifies CASSPQPGRMNTEAFF.

J is TRBJ1-4 and V is TRBV27; D call uncertain. The length of the CDR3 is 16 residues. Germline V gene lookup returns CDR1 MNHEY and CDR2 SMNVEV (reference sequence). V lost 2 bases and J lost 10, with 20 bases in between. CDR3: CASSLKPGVGSGKLFF. The CDR3 DNA reads as TGTGCCAGCAGTTTAAAACCGGGAGTAGGCTCGGGAAAACTGTTTTTT.

The chain uses TRBV5-6 and TRBJ1-2; 9 bases are a match to TRBD1. The J segment lost 8 bases and the V segment lost 2 bases, leaving 10 bases of the junction unmatched. CDR3 length: 15 amino acids. Germline-derived CDR1 and CDR2 are SGHDT and YYEEEE. CDR3 sequence (DNA): TGTGCCAGCAGCTTAAGCCGGGACAGGGTGCGGGGCTACACCTTC. Amino acids: CASSLSRDRVRGYTF.

The V call is TRBV9, the J call TRBJ2-7, with D uncertain. CDR1 SGDLS and CDR2 YYNGEE come from the germline V gene. The CDR3 has 13 amino acids. The V end lost 0 bases, the J end lost 7 bases, and 11 bases lay between the germline ends. As DNA, the CDR3 is TGTGCCAGCAGCGTAGGAACCCCTGGAGAGCAGTACTTC. Translated: CASSVGTPGEQYF.

The V and J genes are TRBV19 and TRBJ2-2; 8 bases match TRBD1. This CDR3 contains 16 residues. The germline V gene has CDR1 LNHDA and CDR2 SQIVND (reference sequence). V was clipped by 5 bases and J by 6 bases; unmatched bases: 11. The CDR3, as DNA: TGTGCCAGTAGTGCCTTGACAGGGGAAGGGCCCGGGGAGCTGTTTTTT. It is translated as CASSALTGEGPGELFF.

The chain recombines TRBV12-5 with TRBJ2-5; TRBD1 matches at 9 bases. This CDR3 contains 13 residues. From germline, CDR1 is LGHNT and CDR2 FRNRAP. V dropped 6 bases and J dropped 5; count of bases not matched to a gene: 4. CDR3 sequence: CASGWDRVETQYF. The CDR3, as DNA: TGTGCTAGTGGGTGGGACAGGGTGGAGACCCAGTACTTC.

The chain employs TRBV5-1 and TRBJ2-6, with D uncertain. Trimming removed 3 bases at V and 0 bases at J, with 7 bases between. The CDR3 length is 15 residues. Germline V gene lookup returns CDR1 SGHRS and CDR2 YFSETQ. As DNA, the CDR3 is TGCGCCAGCAGCTCCACCCCCTCTGGGGCCAACGTCCTGACTTTC. Residues: CASSSTPSGANVLTF.